The rows below give T cell receptor beta chains drawn from one sample of a study of T cell repertoires in cytomegalovirus infection. One entry per CDR3 protein, called by TCRdb with MiXCR from the reads. The sample holds some 180,000 distinct CDR3 sequences, about 18% seen once. The sequenced material came from CD8+ T cells from PBMCs. Receptor source: a human donor in good health (CMV status not recorded). Some clones in this sample may be carry-over from other donors' samples. Each CDR3 is given with its conserved first and last residue. The D gene is left open where the match is weak. Size is omitted from some rows. Given values are once, few, many or a class for expanded clones.

D gene	clone size	J gene	V gene	CDR3 DNA	CDR3 protein
TRBD2	-	TRBJ2-1	TRBV6-1	TGTGCCAGCAGTGAAATGAAGCGGGGGAGCTCCTACAATGAGCAGTTCTTC	CASSEMKRGSSYNEQFF
-	many	TRBJ2-1	TRBV28	TGTGCCAGCAGTTTAGTCCGGGGAGCGAACAATGAGCAGTTCTTC	CASSLVRGANNEQFF
-	-	TRBJ2-3	TRBV4-1	TGCGCCAGCAGCCAAGCCGGGGATACGCAGTATTTT	CASSQAGDTQYF
TRBD2	-	TRBJ2-1	TRBV7-9	TGTGCCAGCAGCTTAGTCGCGGGGGGAGCCGATGAGCAGTTCTTC	CASSLVAGGADEQFF
-	few	TRBJ1-1	TRBV12-3/TRBV12-4	TGTGCCAGCAGTTTTGGGGGCGTGAACACTGAAGCTTTCTTT	CASSFGGVNTEAFF
-	-	TRBJ2-4	TRBV20-1	TGCAGTGCTAGAGCTCCGGAGGCCAAAAACATTCAGTACTTC	CSARAPEAKNIQYF
-	few	TRBJ2-1	TRBV10-3	TGTGCCATCAGTGAAGGTAGCCGGCTCGATGAGCAGTTCTTC	CAISEGSRLDEQFF
-	few	TRBJ2-6	TRBV6-1	TGTGCCAGCAGTCCCCGGGCCGACTACTCTGGGGCCAACGTCCTGACTTTC	CASSPRADYSGANVLTF
TRBD2	few	TRBJ2-4	TRBV7-9	TGTGCCAGCAGCCCCCGGGCGGGGGAGGTCATTCAGTACTTC	CASSPRAGEVIQYF
TRBD1	few	TRBJ1-6	TRBV6-2/TRBV6-3	TGTGCCAGCAGTTATTCCGGGACAGAGGCATCACCCCTCCACTTT	CASSYSGTEASPLHF
-	few	TRBJ2-2	TRBV6-1	TGTGCCAGCAGGACAGTGGACAACACCGGGGAGCTGTTTTTT	CASRTVDNTGELFF
-	-	TRBJ1-2	TRBV6-5	TGTGCCAGCAGTTACTCCGACAGCTTCTATGGCTACACCTTC	CASSYSDSFYGYTF
TRBD2	-	TRBJ2-3	TRBV2	TGTGTCAGCAGGGGGCCTAGCGGGGGGGCCGCAGATACGCAGTATTTT	CVSRGPSGGAADTQYF
TRBD2	few	TRBJ2-1	TRBV12-3/TRBV12-4	TGTGCCAGCAGCCCAACTAGCGGGGTACGCAATGAGCAGTTCTTC	CASSPTSGVRNEQFF
TRBD2	many	TRBJ2-3	TRBV7-3	TGTGCCAGCAGTCCCAGCGGGGGGAGCACAGATACGCAGTATTTT	CASSPSGGSTDTQYF
-	few	TRBJ2-7	TRBV20-1	TGCAGTGTCCGCTTCGGAAAGAGCTCCTACGAGCAGTACTTC	CSVRFGKSSYEQYF
-	few	TRBJ1-2	TRBV29-1	TGCAGCGTTGATCCCACGGACAGCGACGACTATGGCTACACCTTC	CSVDPTDSDDYGYTF
-	few	TRBJ2-5	TRBV28	TGTGCCAGCAGTTCTAGGACCAAAACGGGAGAGACCCAGTACTTC	CASSSRTKTGETQYF
-	many	TRBJ2-7	TRBV7-8	TGTGCCAGCAGCTTAGAGAGAGGGACGGCTTCCGAGCAGTACTTC	CASSLERGTASEQYF
-	-	TRBJ1-1	TRBV4-3	TGCGCCAGCAGCGAGGGCAGAGAAGCTTTCTTT	CASSEGREAFF
-	-	TRBJ2-1	TRBV7-9	TGTGCCAGCAGCTTCCTATCGATCACGGGGTTGGTTGAGCAGTTCTTC	CASSFLSITGLVEQFF
-	few	TRBJ2-1	TRBV7-8	TGTGCCAGCCCCTTAGGGAATGAGCAGTTCTTC	CASPLGNEQFF
-	-	TRBJ1-4	TRBV28	TGTGCCAGCAGTTTAAACGGGGCGGAAAAACTGTTTTTT	CASSLNGAEKLFF
-	few	TRBJ2-1	TRBV7-6	TGTGCCAGCCTCCACGGGGTTGAGCAGTTCTTC	CASLHGVEQFF
TRBD1	many	TRBJ1-2	TRBV12-3/TRBV12-4	TGTGCCAGCAGTTTCAGTGCAGGGGGCGCCGGCTATGGCTACACCTTC	CASSFSAGGAGYGYTF
TRBD1	few	TRBJ1-1	TRBV5-1	TGCGCCAGCAGCTGGACAGGGGAGGTTGGCACTGAAGCTTTCTTT	CASSWTGEVGTEAFF
-	-	TRBJ1-2	TRBV7-9	TGTGCCAGCAGCCCCCCCCGGCAGGATTCTAACTATGGCTACACCTTC	CASSPPRQDSNYGYTF
-	few	TRBJ2-2	TRBV7-1	TGTGCCAGCAGTACCAAAGGGGAGCTGTTTTTT	CASSTKGELFF
TRBD2	-	TRBJ2-1	TRBV6-5	TGTGCCAGCAGTTACGTTACTAGCGGAAACAATGAGCAGTTCTTC	CASSYVTSGNNEQFF
-	many	TRBJ2-1	TRBV28	TGTGCCAGCAGGCGTATGACGGGCTACAATGAGCAGTTCTTC	CASRRMTGYNEQFF
TRBD1	-	TRBJ2-7	TRBV7-9	TGTGCCAGCAGCTCCTCTACTACCCGACCCAGGGGGACAAGCTACGAGCAGTACTTC	CASSSSTTRPRGTSYEQYF
-	-	TRBJ2-1	TRBV12-5	TGTGCTAGTGGTTTGGGGCTGGGCGAGCAGTTCTTC	CASGLGLGEQFF
TRBD2	many	TRBJ2-3	TRBV12-3/TRBV12-4	TGTGCCAGCAGTCCCTGGACTAGCGGAAGCACAGATACGCAGTATTTT	CASSPWTSGSTDTQYF
-	-	TRBJ2-1	TRBV27	TGTGCCAGCAGTCCCGGGGCCTCCTACAATGAGCAGTTCTTC	CASSPGASYNEQFF
-	-	TRBJ2-7	TRBV7-3	TGTGCCAGCAGCTTGGCAGGGGGGGCGTCCTACGAGCAGTACTTC	CASSLAGGASYEQYF
-	-	TRBJ2-1	TRBV7-9	TGTGCCAGCAGCTTAGCTTGGGGGGACAATGAGCAGTTCTTC	CASSLAWGDNEQFF
TRBD2	few	TRBJ2-3	TRBV28	TGTGCCAGCAAGCGCGGGGGGGTGAGCACAGATACGCAGTATTTT	CASKRGGVSTDTQYF
TRBD1	few	TRBJ1-1	TRBV20-1	TGCAGCGTCAAGGGGGCAGGGGACACTGAAGCTTTCTTT	CSVKGAGDTEAFF
-	-	TRBJ1-1	TRBV7-9	TGTGCCAGCAGCTCCTTGGCCCCGTTTGGGGCTTTCTTT	CASSSLAPFGAFF
-	-	TRBJ2-7	TRBV14	TGTGCCAGCAGCCAAGGCAGGTACCAAGAGCAGTACTTC	CASSQGRYQEQYF
-	large	TRBJ2-3	TRBV27	TGTGCCAGCAGTCCGGGGACCCCTCCTGCAGATACGCAGTATTTT	CASSPGTPPADTQYF
-	many	TRBJ1-5	TRBV6-4	TGTGCCAGCAGTGTCGGTAGCAATCAGCCCCAGCATTTT	CASSVGSNQPQHF
-	many	TRBJ2-1	TRBV7-9	TGTGCCAGCCGCGCCCCGGGGCCACCCGGGAATGAGCAGTTCTTC	CASRAPGPPGNEQFF
TRBD2	large	TRBJ2-1	TRBV4-2	TGTGCCAGCAGCCAAGGGTGGAGCGGGGGGCCAATTCACAATGAGCAGTTCTTC	CASSQGWSGGPIHNEQFF
-	-	TRBJ2-7	TRBV7-2	TGTGCCAGCAGCTCAAAAGAGGACCCGAAGCAAGAGCAGTACTTC	CASSSKEDPKQEQYF
-	-	TRBJ1-1	TRBV7-9	TGTGCCAGCAGCTTATTACAATTGAACACTGAAGCTTTCTTT	CASSLLQLNTEAFF
TRBD1	few	TRBJ2-2	TRBV10-3	TGTGCCATCAGTGAAAGAGGGCAGGGGGTGCGTAACACCGGGGAGCTGTTTTTT	CAISERGQGVRNTGELFF
TRBD1	few	TRBJ2-3	TRBV29-1	TGCAGCGCGAGACAGGGGTGGGCAGATACGCAGTATTTT	CSARQGWADTQYF
-	few	TRBJ1-5	TRBV6-6	TGTGCCAGCAGTTCCGGGACGGAGTATAGCAATCAGCCCCAGCATTTT	CASSSGTEYSNQPQHF
TRBD2	many	TRBJ2-5	TRBV20-1	TGCAGTGCACCGGCCACTAGCGGGGGACCTCCCACAGTGGACCAGTACTTC	CSAPATSGGPPTVDQYF
TRBD1	-	TRBJ2-1	TRBV7-3	TGTGCCAGCAGCTTATACCCTTCGGACAGGGCACACAATGAGCAGTTCTTC	CASSLYPSDRAHNEQFF
-	few	TRBJ1-2	TRBV7-6	TGTGCCAGCGGCCCTGCGGGGGGCCGAACGGCTCCTAACTATGGCTACACCTTC	CASGPAGGRTAPNYGYTF
-	-	TRBJ1-1	TRBV2	TGTGCCAGGAGGGGAGATGAAGCTTTCTTT	CARRGDEAFF
-	few	TRBJ2-6	TRBV4-1	TGCGCCAGTGGTTTCCGCTCTGGGGCCAACGTCCTGACTTTC	CASGFRSGANVLTF
TRBD2	-	TRBJ2-1	TRBV29-1	TGCAGCGTTGAAGCGAGTAGCGGGTCAAACAATGAGCAGTTCTTC	CSVEASSGSNNEQFF
TRBD1	-	TRBJ2-7	TRBV20-1	TGCAGTGCGTTCTGTACGGACAGGAGCTCCTACGAGCAGTACTTC	CSAFCTDRSSYEQYF
-	-	TRBJ2-3	TRBV28	TGTGCCAGCACCTTGAGAATAGAAGGGTATTGGGCAGATACGCAGTATTTT	CASTLRIEGYWADTQYF
-	-	TRBJ2-3	TRBV29-1	TGCAGCTCTACCCGGGAGAAGACAGATACGCAGTATTTT	CSSTREKTDTQYF
TRBD1	-	TRBJ2-7	TRBV4-1	TGCGCCAGCAGCTCCCGACAGGGATTCCACGAGCAGTACTTC	CASSSRQGFHEQYF
-	-	TRBJ2-7	TRBV5-4	TGTGCCAGCAGCTTCCAGCAGGTGAGCTCCTACGAGCAGTACTTC	CASSFQQVSSYEQYF